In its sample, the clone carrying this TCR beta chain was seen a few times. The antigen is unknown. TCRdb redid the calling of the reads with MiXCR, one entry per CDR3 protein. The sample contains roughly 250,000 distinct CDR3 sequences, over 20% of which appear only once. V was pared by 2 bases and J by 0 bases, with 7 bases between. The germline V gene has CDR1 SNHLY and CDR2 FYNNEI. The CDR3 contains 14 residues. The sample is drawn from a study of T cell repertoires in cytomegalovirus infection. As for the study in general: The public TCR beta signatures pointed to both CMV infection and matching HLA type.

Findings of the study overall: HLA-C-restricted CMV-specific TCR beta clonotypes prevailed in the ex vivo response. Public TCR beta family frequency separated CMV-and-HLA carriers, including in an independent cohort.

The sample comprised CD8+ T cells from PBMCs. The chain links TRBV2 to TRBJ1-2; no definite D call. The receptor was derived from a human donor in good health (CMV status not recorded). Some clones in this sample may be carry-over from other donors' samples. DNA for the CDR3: TGTGCCAGCAGTGAATCGGGAACTAACTATGGCTACACCTTC. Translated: CASSESGTNYGYTF.